The 31 T cell receptor beta chains listed next were all sequenced from one sample in a study of cytomegalovirus exposure and HLA in healthy donors. Sequenced by immunoSEQ multiplex PCR; TCRdb stores in-frame clones only, minus some. The sample has some 60,000 clones; 90% to 97% are singletons. The specimen sequenced was PBMCs. These TCRs come from a man aged 18-30 years in good health and CMV-seronegative.

The chain has TRBV29-1 and TRBJ2-1; TRBD2 matches at 11 bases. Germline values: CDR1 SQVTM, CDR2 ANQGSEA. The V segment lost 3 bases and the J segment 10 bases; nucleotides outside the gene matches: 5. The CDR3 is 13 residues long. CDR3 nucleotide sequence: TGCAGCGTTGAGCAAAGACTAGCGGGGGAGCAGTTCTTC. Translated: CSVEQRLAGEQFF.

The V and J genes are TRBV6-6 and TRBJ2-1, with TRBD2 matching over 7 bases. Germline CDR1 and CDR2: MNHNY and SVGAGI (reference sequence). The trim removed 5 bases at V and 6 bases at J, leaving 13 bases unmatched. The CDR3 covers 16 residues. Written as DNA, the CDR3 is TGTGCCAGCAGTCCTACTTTTGTCGGGAGGACCAATGAGCAGTTCTTC. This translates into CASSPTFVGRTNEQFF.

CDR3 nucleotide sequence: TGTGCCAGCAGCTTAACAAGCGAAAGAAAAGGCTACACCTTC. Translating gives CASSLTSERKGYTF. The chain links TRBV7-3 to TRBJ1-2; no clear D. Germline assignment: CDR1 SGHTA and CDR2 FQGTGA. The CDR3 extends over 14 amino acids. The V end was cut by 0 bases, the J end by 8 bases, with 13 bases between.

V usage is TRBV7-9 and J usage is TRBJ2-3; 8 bases align to TRBD2. The CDR3 runs 18 residues. Germline CDR1 reads SEHNR; CDR2 reads FQNEAQ (reference sequence). Unmatched junction bases numbered 16, after V lost 5 bases and J lost 3 bases. The CDR3 sequence is CASSPRMIGSGVTDTQYF. Written as DNA, the CDR3 is TGTGCCAGCAGCCCCCGGATGATCGGTAGCGGGGTGACAGATACGCAGTATTTT.

This rearrangement joins TRBV25-1 to TRBJ2-7, with 12 positions matching TRBD2. Looked up from germline, CDR1 is MGHDK and CDR2 is SYGVNS. The V gene end was trimmed by 4 bases and the J gene end by 3 bases; junction bases not matched to a gene: 10. The CDR3 has 17 residues. The CDR3, as DNA: TGTGCCAGCAGTGGGCCTAGCGGGAGGGTAACCCTCTACGAGCAGTACTTC. It translates to CASSGPSGRVTLYEQYF.

The V call is TRBV20-1, the J call TRBJ2-7, with D uncertain. V shed 0 bases and J shed 6 bases, with 6 bases lying between them. This CDR3 contains 11 residues. Germline V gene lookup returns CDR1 DFQATT and CDR2 SNEGSKA (reference sequence). The CDR3 sequence: CSARDMSEQYF. CDR3 nucleotides: TGCAGTGCTAGAGATATGAGCGAGCAGTACTTC.

The chain is built from TRBV27 and TRBJ2-7; the match to TRBD1 covers 10 bases. Looked up from germline, CDR1 is MNHEY and CDR2 is SMNVEV (reference sequence). CDR3 length: 15 amino acids. Trimming removed 3 bases from V and 1 base from J; junction bases left unmatched: 3. CDR3 in DNA: TGTGCCAGCAGTTTTTTGGGACAGGGGTCCTACGAGCAGTACTTC. Translated: CASSFLGQGSYEQYF.

J is TRBJ1-5 and V is TRBV27; D gene ambiguous. The CDR3 is 12 residues long. Between the trimmed V and J ends, which lost 5 bases and 5 bases, there was a span of 7 bases. CDR1 MNHEY and CDR2 SMNVEV come from the germline V gene (reference sequence). The CDR3 loop is CASSQLDQPQHF. CDR3 nucleotide sequence: TGTGCCAGCAGTCAGTTGGATCAGCCCCAGCATTTT.

The CDR3 DNA reads TGTGCCACCAGCAGCGACAGGGGGAGTGAGCCCCAGCATTTT. This translates into CATSSDRGSEPQHF. V usage is TRBV15 and J usage is TRBJ1-5, with 9 bases lining up with TRBD1. The ends lost 3 bases at V and 8 bases at J; junction bases unmatched: 5. The CDR3 has 14 amino acids. Germline CDR1 LNHNV, CDR2 YYDKDF (reference sequence).

The V gene is TRBV21-1, the J gene TRBJ2-7; the table's D call of TRBD2 was not tested on the DNA. TRBV21-1 is designated a pseudogene. The CDR3 runs to 21 residues. CDR3 sequence reads: CASSRPTRTGLAGGPGDEQYF. The DNA of the CDR3 is TGTGCCAGCAGCCGTCCAACCCGAACCGGACTAGCGGGAGGGCCGGGGGACGAGCAGTACTTC.

This clone showed up just a few times. The chain is built from TRBV4-3 and TRBJ2-3; possibly TRBD2 for D (7 bases). This CDR3 contains 15 residues. In germline, CDR1 is LGHNA, CDR2 YSLEER. V was clipped by 1 base and J by 4 bases, with 12 bases between them. Here the CDR3 reads CASSQVQGGADTQYF. CDR3 DNA: TGCGCCAGCAGCCAAGTACAGGGAGGGGCAGATACGCAGTATTTT.

The chain carries TRBV10-1 and TRBJ2-1; 10 nucleotides agree with TRBD2. J was trimmed by 7 bases and V by 5 bases; bases with no gene match: 11. CDR3 length: 16 amino acids. The germline CDR1 and CDR2 sequences are WNHNN and SYGVQD (reference sequence). The CDR3 bases are TGCGCCAGCAGTTATAGGACCAGCGGGGGGGTTAATGAGCAGTTCTTC. Translated: CASSYRTSGGVNEQFF.

The rearrangement links TRBV18 to TRBJ2-1, with D possibly TRBD2 on 6 matching bases. CDR3 size: 14 residues. V was trimmed by 3 bases and J by 5 bases, leaving 11 bases between them. Germline-derived CDR1 and CDR2 are KGHSH and LQKENI. CDR3 sequence: CASSPVADNNEQFF. CDR3 sequence (DNA): TGTGCCAGCTCACCGGTAGCGGACAACAATGAGCAGTTCTTC.

V and J are TRBV15 and TRBJ2-7; tentative D call: TRBD2 (7 bases). Trimming removed 2 bases at V and 7 bases at J, with 12 bases between. The CDR3 contains 13 residues. Per the germline V gene, CDR1 is LNHNV and CDR2 is YYDKDF (reference sequence). The CDR3 reads CATSRSGGLEQYF. CDR3 nucleotide sequence: TGTGCCACCAGCAGATCCGGGGGGCTGGAGCAGTACTTC.

The J gene is TRBJ2-5, the V gene TRBV7-9, with 10 positions matching TRBD2. Per the germline V gene, CDR1 is SEHNR and CDR2 is FQNEAQ (reference sequence). Germline trimming cut 4 bases from V and 5 bases from J; bases unmatched to any gene: 13. CDR3 length: 17 residues. The CDR3 nucleotides read TGTGCCAGCAGCTCCACCGGACTAGCGGTAGCGGGGGAGACCCAGTACTTC. Translation: CASSSTGLAVAGETQYF. Filled out from reference TRBV7-9 and TRBJ2-5, the complete variable domain reads DTGVSQNPRHKITKRGQNVTFRCDPISEHNRLYWYRQTLGQGPEFLTYFQNEAQLEKSRLLSDRFSAERPKGSFSTLEIQRTEQGDSAMYLCASSSTGLAVAGETQYFGPGTRLLVL.

The chain links TRBV18 to TRBJ2-1, with no clear D. The V and J ends lost 2 bases and 7 bases respectively, with 3 bases between them. This CDR3 region has 11 residues. Germline CDR1 and CDR2: KGHSH and LQKENI. The chain's CDR3 is CASSPSNEQFF. As DNA, the CDR3 is TGTGCCAGCTCACCATCGAATGAGCAGTTCTTC.

The genes are TRBV10-2 and TRBJ2-7, with unresolved D. The germline V gene has CDR1 WSHSY and CDR2 SAAADI. Trimming left V 2 bases short and J 3 bases short, with 2 bases between. CDR3 length equals 11 residues. The CDR3 here is CASSEHYEQYF. DNA of the CDR3: TGCGCCAGCAGTGAGCACTACGAGCAGTACTTC.

The rearrangement uses TRBV14 and TRBJ2-7; the match to TRBD1 covers 7 bases. Germline loops: CDR1 SGHDN, CDR2 FVKESK. Losses at the gene ends were 4 bases for V and 5 bases for J; bases not matched to a gene: 11. CDR3 length: 15 amino acids. CDR3 sequence (DNA): TGTGCCAGCAGCCGACCCCGACAGGGCATCAACGAGCAGTACTTC. Its translation: CASSRPRQGINEQYF. Variable domain in full (rest from reference TRBV14 and TRBJ2-7): EAGVTQFPSHSVIEKGQTVTLRCDPISGHDNLYWYRRVMGKEIKFLLHFVKESKQDESGMPNNRFLAERTGGTYSTLKVQPAELEDSGVYFCASSRPRQGINEQYFGPGTRLTVT.

The rearrangement uses TRBV27 and TRBJ2-2, with 7 bases that match TRBD2. This CDR3 has 16 residues. The V gene's germline CDR1 is MNHEY and CDR2 SMNVEV (reference sequence). V lost 5 bases, J lost 5 bases, and 11 bases stayed unmatched. CDR3 protein: CASSLTSRLGTGELFF. In DNA, the CDR3 is TGTGCCAGCAGTCTGACTAGCCGGCTAGGGACCGGGGAGCTGTTTTTT.

The genes are TRBV19 and TRBJ1-5, with 9 bases identical to TRBD1. This CDR3 has 20 residues. Trimming removed 1 base from V and 5 bases from J; junction bases left unmatched: 18. CDR1 LNHDA and CDR2 SQIVND come from the germline V gene (reference sequence). CDR3 sequence reads: CASSIAPDRGAFGRDQPQHF. The CDR3 coding sequence is TGTGCCAGTAGTATAGCCCCGGACAGGGGAGCGTTTGGAAGAGATCAGCCCCAGCATTTT.

The J gene is TRBJ1-2, the V gene TRBV6-5; D remains ambiguous. Trimming removed 5 bases at V and 4 bases at J, with 17 bases between. The CDR3 covers 15 residues. CDR1 is MNHEY and CDR2 is SVGAGI in the germline V gene. The CDR3 loop is CASSPLPSSPYGYTF. In DNA, the CDR3 is TGTGCCAGCAGTCCCCTCCCCTCGAGTCCCTATGGCTACACCTTC.

The rearrangement links TRBV10-1 to TRBJ2-1, with a weak D call TRBD1 (6 bases). Germline V gene data show CDR1 as WNHNN and CDR2 as SYGVQD (reference sequence). V was pared by 4 bases and J by 1 base, with 8 bases between. The CDR3 covers 14 residues. The CDR3 reads CASSGQGSYNEQFF. The CDR3 DNA reads as TGCGCCAGCAGTGGTCAGGGGTCCTACAATGAGCAGTTCTTC.

The chain carries TRBV7-2 and TRBJ2-7, with TRBD1 matching 7 bases. The CDR3 runs to 14 residues. CDR1 is SGHTA, CDR2 FQGNSA, per germline. V lost 0 bases to trimming and J lost 5 bases; unmatched junction nucleotides: 4. The DNA of the CDR3 is TGTGCCAGCAGCTTAGCGGGGCAGGGGGACGAGCAGTACTTC. Translation: CASSLAGQGDEQYF.

V and J are TRBV5-1 and TRBJ2-5, with TRBD1 matching 10 bases. The CDR3 runs to 15 residues. Trimming took 2 bases from V and 3 from J; bases not matched to a gene: 4. Germline V gives CDR1 SGHRS, CDR2 YFSETQ. The chain's CDR3 is CASSLAGTGEETQYF. In DNA form, the CDR3 reads TGCGCCAGCAGCTTAGCCGGGACAGGGGAAGAGACCCAGTACTTC.

DNA for the CDR3: TGTGCCAGCAGCTCGATGGGGGCCCCGAACCAGCCCCAGCATTTT. Encoded protein: CASSSMGAPNQPQHF. The gene calls are TRBV5-6 and TRBJ1-5, with D tentatively TRBD1 (6 bases). V was shortened by 3 bases and J by 7 bases, with 17 bases between the two germline ends. The germline V gene has CDR1 SGHDT and CDR2 YYEEEE. CDR3 length equals 15 residues.

This clone has a single count. The chain combines TRBV5-1 with TRBJ2-3; 7 nucleotides line up with TRBD2. Germline V gene sequence: CDR1 SGHRS, CDR2 YFSETQ. The CDR3 has 17 amino acids. J gave up 2 bases and V 0 bases, and 9 bases lay outside the gene matches. For the CDR3, the DNA is TGCGCCAGCAGCTTGGACGTCAGCGGGACTTACACAGATACGCAGTATTTT. Protein product: CASSLDVSGTYTDTQYF.

The rearrangement joins TRBV27 to TRBJ1-1; 9 bases are a match to TRBD1. CDR1 and CDR2 from the germline V gene are MNHEY and SMNVEV (reference sequence). The CDR3 runs 19 residues. The trim removed 6 bases at V and 0 bases at J, leaving 17 bases unmatched. CDR3 sequence (DNA): TGTGCCAGCAGCCTCGGAATTGAACAGGGGGCGGGTGTGAACACTGAAGCTTTCTTT. Amino acid sequence: CASSLGIEQGAGVNTEAFF.

J is TRBJ2-7 and V is TRBV5-5; D is uncertain. CDR3 size: 12 residues. Germline CDR1 SGHKS, CDR2 YYEKEE (reference sequence). The ends were cut back, 5 bases at V and 0 bases at J, with 6 bases in the middle. The DNA of the CDR3 is TGTGCCAGCAGTTATAGCTCCTACGAGCAGTACTTC. This sequence encodes CASSYSSYEQYF. The variable domain in full, with the rest retrieved from reference TRBV5-5 and TRBJ2-7, is DAGVTQSPTHLIKTRGQQVTLRCSPISGHKSVSWYQQVLGQGPQFIFQYYEKEERGRGNFPDRFSARQFPNYSSELNVNALLLGDSALYLCASSYSSYEQYFGPGTRLTVT.

This chain links TRBV4-2 with TRBJ2-7, with 8 nucleotides matching TRBD1. Trimming removed 0 bases from V and 7 bases from J; junction bases left unmatched: 11. This CDR3 spans 16 amino acids. Per germline, CDR1 LGHNA and CDR2 YNFKEQ. The CDR3 loop is CASSQDASTGVREQYF. CDR3 sequence (DNA): TGTGCCAGCAGCCAAGACGCTTCGACAGGGGTAAGGGAGCAGTACTTC.

The chain carries TRBV19 and TRBJ2-3; D may be TRBD2 (6 bases). Germline CDR1 is LNHDA and CDR2 is SQIVND (reference sequence). V gave up 6 bases and J gave up 5 bases, with 21 bases separating them. This CDR3 contains 16 residues. The CDR3 reads CASSRSLAKGGDTQYF. DNA for the CDR3: TGTGCCAGTAGCAGGTCCCTAGCGAAGGGTGGAGATACGCAGTATTTT.

The rearrangement joins TRBV28 to TRBJ2-4; 15 bases match TRBD2. V dropped 6 bases and J dropped 9; count of bases not matched to a gene: 9. This CDR3 spans 16 amino acids. Germline CDR1 is MDHEN and CDR2 is SYDVKM. DNA for the CDR3: TGTGCCAGCAGCCGGGGACTAGCGGGAGGACTGAGCATTCAGTACTTC. As protein: CASSRGLAGGLSIQYF.